The T cell receptor (beta chain) under discussion was sequenced for a study of T cell responses to AZD1222 COVID-19 vaccine. Study-wide findings and caveats: At 160-218 and 743-854, vaccine-associated CD4 TCRs were dominant, and they spanned spike. It should be noted that donors were predominantly white British and more often female, and clonal diversity was possibly underestimated. Nearly half of spike-specific TCRs reportedly go after variant regions that carry no mutations. Spike-specific TCR breadth and depth both grew after two AZD1222 doses.

Regarding this clone: Antigen: not known.

Assay: immunoSEQ multiplex PCR; the TCRdb copy retains only in-frame clones and omits some. The sample lists 100,000 to 150,000 clones; approximately 94% were seen once. V was cut by 3 bases and J by 1 base, with 12 bases left in between. The CDR3 spans 16 residues. The germline CDR1 and CDR2 sequences are LNHDA and SQIVND (reference sequence). This receptor was taken from an adult in good health. This material consisted of peripheral blood, taken on day 0 of AZD1222 vaccination. This chain uses TRBV19 with TRBJ1-4; D remains unclear. The CDR3 DNA reads TGTGCCAGTAGTATTGTTCTGGGTGGAACTAATGAAAAACTGTTTTTT. Its protein product is CASSIVLGGTNEKLFF.